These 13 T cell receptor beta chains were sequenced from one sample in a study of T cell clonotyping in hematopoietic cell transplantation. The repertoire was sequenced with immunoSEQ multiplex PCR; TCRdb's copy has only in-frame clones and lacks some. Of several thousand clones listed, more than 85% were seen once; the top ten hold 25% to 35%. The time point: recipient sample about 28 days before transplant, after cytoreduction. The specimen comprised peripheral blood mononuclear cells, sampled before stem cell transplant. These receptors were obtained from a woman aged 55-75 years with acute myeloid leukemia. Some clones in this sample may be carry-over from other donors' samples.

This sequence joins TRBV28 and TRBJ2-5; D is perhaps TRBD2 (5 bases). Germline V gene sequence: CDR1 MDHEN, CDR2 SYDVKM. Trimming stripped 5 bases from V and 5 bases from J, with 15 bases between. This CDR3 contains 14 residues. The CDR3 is CASSPPGWWETQYF. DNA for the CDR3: TGTGCCAGCAGTCCCCCGGGATGGTGGGAGACCCAGTACTTC.

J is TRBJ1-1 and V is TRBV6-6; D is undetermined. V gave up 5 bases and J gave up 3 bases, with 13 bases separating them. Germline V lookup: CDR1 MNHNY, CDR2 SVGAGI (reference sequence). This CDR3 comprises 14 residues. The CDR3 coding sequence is TGTGCCAGCAGTACCCCGGGTGGTTACACTGAAGCTTTCTTT. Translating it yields CASSTPGGYTEAFF.

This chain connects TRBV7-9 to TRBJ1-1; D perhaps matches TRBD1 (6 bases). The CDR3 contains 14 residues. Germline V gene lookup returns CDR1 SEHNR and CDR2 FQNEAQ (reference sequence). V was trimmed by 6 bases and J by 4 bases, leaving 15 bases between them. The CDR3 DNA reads TGTGCCAGCAGTCCGAGGGGGACGGGCACTGAAGCTTTCTTT. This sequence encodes CASSPRGTGTEAFF. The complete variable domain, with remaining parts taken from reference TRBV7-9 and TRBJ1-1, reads DTGVSQNPRHKITKRGQNVTFRCDPISEHNRLYWYRQTLGQGPEFLTYFQNEAQLEKSRLLSDRFSAERPKGSFSTLEIQRTEQGDSAMYLCASSPRGTGTEAFFGQGTRLTVV.

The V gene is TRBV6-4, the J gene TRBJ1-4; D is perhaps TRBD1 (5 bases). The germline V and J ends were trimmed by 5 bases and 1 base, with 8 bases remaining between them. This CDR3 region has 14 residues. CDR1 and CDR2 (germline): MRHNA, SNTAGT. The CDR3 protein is CASSPGGTNEKLFF. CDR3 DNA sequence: TGTGCCAGCAGTCCCGGGGGAACTAATGAAAAACTGTTTTTT.

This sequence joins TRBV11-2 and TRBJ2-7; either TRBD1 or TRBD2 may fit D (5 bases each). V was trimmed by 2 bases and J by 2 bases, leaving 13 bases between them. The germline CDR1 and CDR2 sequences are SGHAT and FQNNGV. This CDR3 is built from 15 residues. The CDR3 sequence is CASSLSSEGTYEQYF. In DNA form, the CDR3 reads TGTGCCAGCAGCTTAAGCTCCGAGGGGACCTACGAGCAGTACTTC.

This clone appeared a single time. The CDR3 spells CASREGQTSTDTQYF. For the CDR3, the DNA is TGCGCCAGCAGGGAGGGACAGACTAGCACAGATACGCAGTATTTT. The chain combines TRBV10-2 with TRBJ2-3, with D possibly being TRBD1 (7 bases). This CDR3 is built from 15 residues. Germline V CDR1 and CDR2: WSHSY, SAAADI. Trimming removed 6 bases at V and 0 bases at J, with 13 bases between.

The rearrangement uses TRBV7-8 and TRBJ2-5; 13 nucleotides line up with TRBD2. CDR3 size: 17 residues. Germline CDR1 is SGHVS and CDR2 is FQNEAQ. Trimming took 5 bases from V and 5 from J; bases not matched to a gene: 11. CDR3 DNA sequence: TGTGCCAGCAGCAACAGGGGACTAGCGGGACGTCGGGAGACCCAGTACTTC. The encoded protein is CASSNRGLAGRRETQYF.

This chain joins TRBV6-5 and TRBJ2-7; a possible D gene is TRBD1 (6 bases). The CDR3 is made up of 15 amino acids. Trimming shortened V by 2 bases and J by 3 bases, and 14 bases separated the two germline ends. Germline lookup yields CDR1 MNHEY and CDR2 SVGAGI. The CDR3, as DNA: TGTGCCAGCAGTTACGGAGCGGACAGTAGCTACGAGCAGTACTTC. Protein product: CASSYGADSSYEQYF.

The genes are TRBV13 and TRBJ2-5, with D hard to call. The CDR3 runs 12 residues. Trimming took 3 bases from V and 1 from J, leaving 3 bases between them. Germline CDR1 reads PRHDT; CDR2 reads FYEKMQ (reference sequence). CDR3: CASSLAQETQYF. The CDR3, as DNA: TGTGCCAGCAGCTTGGCCCAAGAGACCCAGTACTTC.

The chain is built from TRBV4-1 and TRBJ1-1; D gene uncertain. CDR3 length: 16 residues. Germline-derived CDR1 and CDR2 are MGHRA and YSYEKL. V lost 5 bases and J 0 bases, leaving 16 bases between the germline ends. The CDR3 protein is CASSESGHLLNTEAFF. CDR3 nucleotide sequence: TGCGCCAGCAGCGAAAGCGGGCATCTCCTGAACACTGAAGCTTTCTTT.

This chain's CDR3 is CASSPRSRRLSNYGYTF. The CDR3 DNA reads as TGTGCCAGCAGCCCTCGTAGTCGGAGACTCTCTAACTATGGCTACACCTTC. The chain couples TRBV7-8 to TRBJ1-2; D is undetermined. In germline, CDR1 is SGHVS, CDR2 FQNEAQ. Trimming removed 5 bases at V and 0 bases at J, with 19 bases between. This CDR3 has 17 amino acids. Variable domain in full (rest from reference TRBV7-8 and TRBJ1-2): GAGVSQSPRYKVAKRGQDVALRCDPISGHVSLFWYQQALGQGPEFLTYFQNEAQLDKSGLPSDRFFAERPEGSVSTLKIQRTQQEDSAVYLCASSPRSRRLSNYGYTFGSGTRLTVV.

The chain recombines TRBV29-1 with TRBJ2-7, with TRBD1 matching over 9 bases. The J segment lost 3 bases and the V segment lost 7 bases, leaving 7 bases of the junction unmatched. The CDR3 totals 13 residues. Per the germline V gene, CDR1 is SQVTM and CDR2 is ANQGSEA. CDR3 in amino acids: CSAIQGADYEQYF. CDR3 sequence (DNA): TGCAGCGCCATACAGGGGGCCGACTACGAGCAGTACTTC.

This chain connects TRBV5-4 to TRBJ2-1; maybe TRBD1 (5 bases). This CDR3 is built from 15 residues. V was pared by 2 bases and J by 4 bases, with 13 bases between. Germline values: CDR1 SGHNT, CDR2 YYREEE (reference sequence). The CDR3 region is CASSLSGMAYNEQFF. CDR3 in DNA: TGTGCCAGCAGCTTATCAGGGATGGCATACAATGAGCAGTTCTTC.